A single T cell receptor (beta chain) is shown here with its context. This sample was taken from a study of cytomegalovirus exposure and HLA in healthy donors. This PCR relied on a set of 60 Vbeta primers and 13 Jbeta primers. This table comes from immunoSEQ multiplex PCR, and its TCRdb copy is limited to in-frame clones, with some not included. The repertoire has some 130,000 clones, approximately 70% of them found once; the top ten carry under 2.5%. CDR3 length: 13 residues. Trimming took 2 bases from V and 0 from J, leaving 5 bases between them. CDR1 and CDR2 (germline): GTSNPN, SVGIG (reference sequence).

The source of this sequence is a woman between 55 and 75 years old in good health and CMV-seropositive. J is TRBJ1-3 and V is TRBV30; D gene ambiguous. The sample was PBMCs. CDR3 nucleotides: TGTGCCTGGAGTTCCGTCTCTGGAAACACCATATATTTT. Its translation: CAWSSVSGNTIYF. The entire variable domain, with the rest obtained from reference TRBV30 and TRBJ1-3, is as follows: SQTIHQWPATLVQPVGSPLSLECTVEGTSNPNLYWYRQAAGRGLQLLFYSVGIGQISSEVPQNLSASRPQDRQFILSSKKLLLSDSGFYLCAWSSVSGNTIYFGEGSWLTVV.